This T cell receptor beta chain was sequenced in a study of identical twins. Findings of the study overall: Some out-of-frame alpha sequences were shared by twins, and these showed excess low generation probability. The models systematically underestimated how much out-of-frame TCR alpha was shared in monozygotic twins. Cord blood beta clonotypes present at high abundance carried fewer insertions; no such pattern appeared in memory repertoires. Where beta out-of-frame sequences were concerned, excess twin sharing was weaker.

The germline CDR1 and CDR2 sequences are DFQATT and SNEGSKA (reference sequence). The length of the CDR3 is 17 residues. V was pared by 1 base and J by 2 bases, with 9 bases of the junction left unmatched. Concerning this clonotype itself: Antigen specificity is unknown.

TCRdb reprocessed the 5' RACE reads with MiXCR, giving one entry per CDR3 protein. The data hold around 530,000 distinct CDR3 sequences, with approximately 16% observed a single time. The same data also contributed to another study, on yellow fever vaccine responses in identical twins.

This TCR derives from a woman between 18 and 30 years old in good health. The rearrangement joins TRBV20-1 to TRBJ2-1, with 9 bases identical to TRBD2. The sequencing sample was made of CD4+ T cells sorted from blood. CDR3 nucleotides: TGCAGTGCTAGAGCCATCCGGACTAGCGAGACCTACAATGAGCAGTTCTTC. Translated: CSARAIRTSETYNEQFF.